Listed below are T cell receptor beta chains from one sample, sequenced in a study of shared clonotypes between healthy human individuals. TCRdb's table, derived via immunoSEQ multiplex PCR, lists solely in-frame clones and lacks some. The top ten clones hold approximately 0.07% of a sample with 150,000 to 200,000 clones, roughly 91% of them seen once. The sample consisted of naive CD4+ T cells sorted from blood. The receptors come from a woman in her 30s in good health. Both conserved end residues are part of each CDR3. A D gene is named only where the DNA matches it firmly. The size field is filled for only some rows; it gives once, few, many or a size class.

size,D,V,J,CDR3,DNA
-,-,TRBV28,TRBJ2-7,CASSLGATYEQYF,TGTGCCAGCAGTTTGGGGGCGACCTACGAGCAGTACTTC
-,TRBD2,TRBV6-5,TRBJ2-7,CASSFDSSGSDEQYF,TGTGCCAGCAGTTTCGATTCTAGCGGGAGTGACGAGCAGTACTTC
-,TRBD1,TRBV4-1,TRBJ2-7,CASSQNRGFSYEQYF,TGCGCCAGCAGCCAAAACAGGGGGTTCTCCTACGAGCAGTACTTC
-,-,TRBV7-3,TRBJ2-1,CASSLGSGLYNEQFF,TGTGCCAGCAGCTTAGGGTCGGGACTCTACAATGAGCAGTTCTTC
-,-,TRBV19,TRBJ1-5,CASTRGTDKPQHF,TGTGCCAGTACCCGGGGGACGGACAAGCCCCAGCATTTT
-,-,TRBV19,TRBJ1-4,CAGTRTAVATNEKLFF,TGTGCCGGAACGAGGACAGCTGTTGCAACTAATGAAAAACTGTTTTTT
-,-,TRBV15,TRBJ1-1,CATSRDPGRPRNTEAFF,TGTGCCACCAGCAGAGATCCCGGCCGGCCCCGGAACACTGAAGCTTTCTTT
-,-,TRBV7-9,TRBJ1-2,CASSLLGLVYYGYTF,TGTGCCAGCAGCTTATTGGGACTCGTCTATTATGGCTACACCTTC
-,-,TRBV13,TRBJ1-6,CASSLRGASYNSPLHF,TGTGCCAGCAGCTTAAGGGGGGCGTCCTATAATTCACCCCTCCACTTT
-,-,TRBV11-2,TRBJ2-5,CASSSEVRETQYF,TGTGCCAGCAGCTCAGAGGTACGAGAGACCCAGTACTTC
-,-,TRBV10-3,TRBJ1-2,CAISEGGIPANYGYTF,TGTGCCATCAGTGAGGGGGGGATCCCAGCTAACTATGGCTACACCTTC
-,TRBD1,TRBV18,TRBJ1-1,CASSGTGANTEAFF,TGTGCCAGCTCCGGGACAGGGGCGAACACTGAAGCTTTCTTT
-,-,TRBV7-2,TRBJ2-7,CASSLATYEQYF,TGTGCCAGCAGCTTAGCTACCTACGAGCAGTACTTC
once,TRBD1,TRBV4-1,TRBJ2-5,CASSPRPGQGSVETQYF,TGCGCCAGCAGCCCGCGACCGGGACAGGGATCAGTGGAGACCCAGTACTTC
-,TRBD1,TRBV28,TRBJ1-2,CASSLGDRVGGYTF,TGTGCCAGCAGTTTAGGGGACAGGGTGGGTGGCTACACCTTC
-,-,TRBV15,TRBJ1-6,CATSRDSNSPLHF,TGTGCCACCAGCAGGGACAGCAATTCACCCCTCCACTTT
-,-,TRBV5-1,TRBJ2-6,CASSFPGQWDIGANVLTF,TGCGCCAGCAGCTTCCCGGGACAATGGGACATTGGGGCCAACGTCCTGACTTTC
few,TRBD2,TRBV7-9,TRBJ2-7,CASRGGSDEQYF,TGTGCCAGCAGGGGAGGGTCCGACGAGCAGTACTTC
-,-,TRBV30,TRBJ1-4,CAWSAGPSGEKLFF,TGTGCCTGGAGCGCAGGTCCTTCGGGGGAAAAACTGTTTTTT
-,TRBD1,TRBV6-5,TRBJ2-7,CASSLGNRGLSYEQYF,TGTGCCAGCAGTTTAGGAAACAGGGGCCTCTCCTACGAGCAGTACTTC
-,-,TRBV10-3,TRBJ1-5,CAISLQETNQPQHF,TGTGCCATCAGTCTACAGGAGACTAATCAGCCCCAGCATTTT
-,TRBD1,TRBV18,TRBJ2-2,CASSPPTGAGELFF,TGTGCCAGCTCACCACCCACAGGGGCCGGGGAGCTGTTTTTT
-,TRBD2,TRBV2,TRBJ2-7,CASSGSGGEQYF,TGTGCCAGCAGCGGATCGGGGGGCGAGCAGTACTTC
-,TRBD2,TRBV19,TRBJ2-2,CASIPARAGGTGELFF,TGTGCCAGTATACCTGCGCGAGCGGGAGGTACCGGGGAGCTGTTTTTT
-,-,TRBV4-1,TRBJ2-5,CASSQVVRETQYF,TGCGCCAGCAGCCAAGTGGTCCGGGAGACCCAGTACTTC
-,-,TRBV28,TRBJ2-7,CASSLGGYEQYF,TGTGCCAGCAGTTTAGGAGGGTACGAGCAGTACTTC
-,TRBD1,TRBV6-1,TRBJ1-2,CASSALTGGSSLYGYTF,TGTGCCAGCAGTGCATTAACAGGGGGCTCCTCGCTTTATGGCTACACCTTC
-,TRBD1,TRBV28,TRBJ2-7,CASRQGIGEQYF,TGTGCCAGCCGACAGGGCATCGGTGAGCAGTACTTC
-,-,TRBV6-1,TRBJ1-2,CASSDGGGGYTF,TGTGCCAGCAGTGACGGGGGCGGTGGCTACACCTTC
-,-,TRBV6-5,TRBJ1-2,CASSYRERDYGYTF,TGTGCCAGCAGTTACCGGGAAAGGGACTATGGCTACACCTTC
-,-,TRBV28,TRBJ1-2,CASSPGSTTVLRYF,TGTGCCAGCAGCCCGGGAAGCACTACCGTGCTTAGGTACTTC
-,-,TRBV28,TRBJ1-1,CASSAGFLIAEAFF,TGTGCCAGCAGTGCGGGGTTCTTGATAGCTGAAGCTTTCTTT
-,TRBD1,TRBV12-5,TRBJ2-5,CASGLTGQAGQETQYF,TGTGCTAGTGGTTTGACCGGACAGGCGGGCCAAGAGACCCAGTACTTC
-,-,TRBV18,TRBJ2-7,CASSPGRADSYEQYF,TGTGCCAGCTCACCGGGGCGGGCCGACTCCTACGAGCAGTACTTC
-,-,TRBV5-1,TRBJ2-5,CASSIQPEETQYF,TGCGCCAGCAGTATCCAACCGGAAGAGACCCAGTACTTC
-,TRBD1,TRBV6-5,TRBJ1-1,CASRADRGNTEAFF,TGTGCCAGCAGGGCAGACAGGGGAAACACTGAAGCTTTCTTT
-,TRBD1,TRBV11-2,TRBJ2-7,CASTQTGMTYEQYF,TGTGCCAGCACCCAGACAGGGATGACCTACGAGCAGTACTTC